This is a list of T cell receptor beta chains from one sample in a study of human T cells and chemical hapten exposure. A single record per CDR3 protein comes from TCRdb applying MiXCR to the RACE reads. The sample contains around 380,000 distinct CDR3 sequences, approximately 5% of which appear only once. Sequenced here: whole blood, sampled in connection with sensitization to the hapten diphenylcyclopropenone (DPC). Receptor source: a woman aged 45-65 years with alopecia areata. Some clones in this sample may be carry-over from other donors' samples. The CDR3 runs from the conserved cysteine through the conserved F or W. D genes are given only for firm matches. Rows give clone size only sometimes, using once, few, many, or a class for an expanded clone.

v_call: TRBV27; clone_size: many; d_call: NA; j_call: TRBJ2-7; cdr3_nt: TGTGCCAGCAGTTTATCGACGGGGGCCAACGAGCAGTACTTC; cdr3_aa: CASSLSTGANEQYF
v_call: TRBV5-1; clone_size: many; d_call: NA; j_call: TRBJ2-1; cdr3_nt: TGCGCCAGCAGCTTGGACGGAACCTACAATGAGCAGTTCTTC; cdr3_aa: CASSLDGTYNEQFF
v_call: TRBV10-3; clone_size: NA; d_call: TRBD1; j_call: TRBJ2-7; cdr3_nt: TGTGCCATCAGTGAAACGGACAGGGCCTACGAGCAGTACTTC; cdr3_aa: CAISETDRAYEQYF
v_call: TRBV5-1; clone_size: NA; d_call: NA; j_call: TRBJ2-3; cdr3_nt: TGCGCCAGCAGCTTTTTGCAGGATACGCAGTATTTT; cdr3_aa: CASSFLQDTQYF
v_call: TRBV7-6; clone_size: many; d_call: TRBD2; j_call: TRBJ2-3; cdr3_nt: TGTGCCAGCAGCTCGGGACTAGCGGGAGAGAAGAGGACAGATACGCAGTATTTT; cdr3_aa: CASSSGLAGEKRTDTQYF
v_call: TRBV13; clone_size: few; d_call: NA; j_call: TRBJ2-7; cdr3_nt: TGTGCCAGCAGCACCGCCGGCTCGGGGCCCGAGCAGTACTTC; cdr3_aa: CASSTAGSGPEQYF
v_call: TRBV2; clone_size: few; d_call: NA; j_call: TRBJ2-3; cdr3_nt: TGTGCCAGCAGTGAAGCGCTTTTAGTCGGGGAAACAGATACGCAGTATTTT; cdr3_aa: CASSEALLVGETDTQYF
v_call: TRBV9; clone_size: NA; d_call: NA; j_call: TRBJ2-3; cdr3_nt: TGTGCCAGCAGCGTAGCTAGGCTAGCGACAGATACGCAGTATTTT; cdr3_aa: CASSVARLATDTQYF
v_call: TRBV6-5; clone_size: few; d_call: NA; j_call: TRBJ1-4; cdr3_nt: TGTGCCAGCAGTTATAGAGCACAGGGACGGAATGAAAAACTGTTTTTT; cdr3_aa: CASSYRAQGRNEKLFF
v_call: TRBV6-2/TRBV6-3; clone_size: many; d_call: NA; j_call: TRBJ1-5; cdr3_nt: TGTGCCAGCAGTAGAGGTGGGGGAAGCAATCAGCCCCAGCATTTT; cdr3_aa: CASSRGGGSNQPQHF
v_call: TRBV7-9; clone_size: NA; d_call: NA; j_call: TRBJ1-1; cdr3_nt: TGTGCCAGCAGCTTGGTGGAAAGGAAAGGGACTGAAGCTTTCTTT; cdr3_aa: CASSLVERKGTEAFF
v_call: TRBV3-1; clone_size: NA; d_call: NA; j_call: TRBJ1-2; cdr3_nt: TGTGCCAGCAGCCAACCAGGGGAGGATGGCTACACCTTC; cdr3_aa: CASSQPGEDGYTF
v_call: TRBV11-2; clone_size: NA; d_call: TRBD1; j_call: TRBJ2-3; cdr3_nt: TGTGCCAGCAGCTTCCGACAGGGGGCTAGCACAGATACGCAGTATTTT; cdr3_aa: CASSFRQGASTDTQYF
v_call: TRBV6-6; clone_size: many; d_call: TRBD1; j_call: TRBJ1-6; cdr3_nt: TGTGCCAGCACCTACAGGGGATCCTATAATTCACCCCTCCACTTT; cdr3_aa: CASTYRGSYNSPLHF
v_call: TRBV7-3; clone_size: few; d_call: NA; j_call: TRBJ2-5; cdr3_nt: TGTGCCAGCAGCTTAACGACGGCAGTCCAAGAGACCCAGTACTTC; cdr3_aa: CASSLTTAVQETQYF
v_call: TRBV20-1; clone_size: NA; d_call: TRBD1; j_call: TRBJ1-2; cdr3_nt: TGCAGTGCATGGACAGGGGTCTATGGCTACACCTTC; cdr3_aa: CSAWTGVYGYTF
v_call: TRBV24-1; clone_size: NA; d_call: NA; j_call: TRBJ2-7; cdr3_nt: TGTGCCACCAGTGAAACCGGGACATCCTACGAGCAGTACTTC; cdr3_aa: CATSETGTSYEQYF
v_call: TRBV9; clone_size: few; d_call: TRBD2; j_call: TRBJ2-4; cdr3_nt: TGTGCCAGCAGCGTAGGGGGACTAGCGGGGAACTTAGCCAAAAACATTCAGTACTTC; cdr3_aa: CASSVGGLAGNLAKNIQYF
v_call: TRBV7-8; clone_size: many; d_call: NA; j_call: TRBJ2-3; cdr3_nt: TGTGCCAGCAGCCTAGGGTCGACAGCCTCTAGCACAGATACGCAGTATTTT; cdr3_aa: CASSLGSTASSTDTQYF
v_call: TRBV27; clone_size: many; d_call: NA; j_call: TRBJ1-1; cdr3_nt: TGTGCCAGCAGTTTGAGAGAGAAGGGGTGGAACACTGAAGCTTTCTTT; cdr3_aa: CASSLREKGWNTEAFF
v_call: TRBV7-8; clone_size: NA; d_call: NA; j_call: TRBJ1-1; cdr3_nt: TGTGCCAGCAGCTGGGACACTGGGGGCACTGAAGCTTTCTTT; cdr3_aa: CASSWDTGGTEAFF
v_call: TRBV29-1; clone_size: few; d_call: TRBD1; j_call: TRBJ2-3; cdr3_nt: TGCAGCGTCCAGGACAGGGGGCCGGCAGATACGCAGTATTTT; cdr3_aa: CSVQDRGPADTQYF
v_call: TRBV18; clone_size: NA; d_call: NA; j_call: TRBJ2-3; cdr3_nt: TGTGCCAGCTCACCCACACAGACAGATACGCAGTATTTT; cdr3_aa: CASSPTQTDTQYF
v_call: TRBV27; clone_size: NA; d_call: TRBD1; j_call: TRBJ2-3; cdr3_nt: TGTGCCAGCAGTTTTTCGGGACAGGGGTTTAGGACAGATACGCAGTATTTT; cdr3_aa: CASSFSGQGFRTDTQYF
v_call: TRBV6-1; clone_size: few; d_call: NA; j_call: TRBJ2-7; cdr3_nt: TGTGCCAGCAGCAAACATCCGGGTTCCTACGAGCAGTACTTC; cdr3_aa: CASSKHPGSYEQYF
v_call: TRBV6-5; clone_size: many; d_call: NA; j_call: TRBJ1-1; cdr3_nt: TGTGCCAGCAGTTACTCAAGTCTGGCAGGGGTAGGAACTGAAGCTTTCTTT; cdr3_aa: CASSYSSLAGVGTEAFF
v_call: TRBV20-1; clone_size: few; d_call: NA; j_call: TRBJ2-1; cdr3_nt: TGCAGTGCTCTTTCATCGGGCTACAATGAGCAGTTCTTC; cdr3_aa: CSALSSGYNEQFF
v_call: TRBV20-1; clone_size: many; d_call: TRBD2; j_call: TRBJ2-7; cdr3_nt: TGCAGTGCTTCCGGACTAGCGGGGTTCTACTCCTACGAGCAGTACTTC; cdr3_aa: CSASGLAGFYSYEQYF
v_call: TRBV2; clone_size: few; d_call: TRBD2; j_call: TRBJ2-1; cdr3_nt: TGTGCCAGCAGTGACGGACTAGCGGGATACAATGAGCAGTTCTTC; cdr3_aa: CASSDGLAGYNEQFF
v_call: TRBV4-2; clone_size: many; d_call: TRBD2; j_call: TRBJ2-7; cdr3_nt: TGTGCCAGCAGCCAGCGGGAGGCGGACGAGCAGTACTTC; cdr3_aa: CASSQREADEQYF
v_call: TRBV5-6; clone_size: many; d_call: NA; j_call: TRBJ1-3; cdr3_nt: TGTGCCAGCAGCTGGGGCTCTGGAAACACCATATATTTT; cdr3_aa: CASSWGSGNTIYF